These 25 T cell receptor beta chains share one sample of origin, sequenced in a study of technical replicates of blood from a handful of donors. The protocol was immunoSEQ multiplex PCR, while the TCRdb copy is restricted to in-frame clones and leaves out a portion. Among roughly 80,000 clones, about 97% were seen once, and the ten largest hold around 0.2%. What was sequenced was T cells isolated from PBMCs. The receptor source for this set is a human donor in good health.

CDR3 region: CATRARNTEAFF. CDR3 sequence (DNA): TGTGCCACCCGAGCCCGCAACACTGAAGCTTTCTTT. The chain has TRBV10-3 and TRBJ1-1; D unclear. The germline V and J ends were trimmed by 10 bases and 2 bases, with 11 bases remaining between them. This CDR3 comprises 12 residues. CDR1 is ENHRY, CDR2 SYGVKD, per germline.

This rearrangement joins TRBV28 to TRBJ2-3; 7 nucleotides line up with TRBD2. After removal of 1 base from V and 5 bases from J, the junction contained 18 bases not matched to a gene. Germline V CDR1 and CDR2: MDHEN, SYDVKM. There are 19 residues in the CDR3. This CDR3 reads CASSLFGGYTGGRRDTQYF. The CDR3 DNA sequence: TGTGCCAGCAGTTTATTCGGCGGATACACGGGAGGAAGGAGAGATACGCAGTATTTT.

The rearrangement links TRBV30 to TRBJ1-6; D is perhaps TRBD1 (5 bases). Germline assignment: CDR1 GTSNPN and CDR2 SVGIG (reference sequence). This CDR3 is 12 amino acids long. V was cut by 2 bases and J by 14 bases, with 13 bases left in between. CDR3 nucleotides: TGTGCCTGGAGTAACTCACAGGTCACCCTCCACTTT. Its protein product is CAWSNSQVTLHF.

This chain joins TRBV6-1 and TRBJ2-6, with no clear D. Germline lookup yields CDR1 MNHNS and CDR2 SASEGT. The germline V and J ends were trimmed by 6 bases and 1 base, with 4 bases remaining between them. This CDR3 contains 13 residues. DNA of the CDR3: TGTGCCAGCAGATCATCTGGGGCCAACGTCCTGACTTTC. This translates into CASRSSGANVLTF.

This clone was recorded only once. The V and J genes are TRBV28 and TRBJ2-7; 8 nucleotides agree with TRBD2. Germline lookup yields CDR1 MDHEN and CDR2 SYDVKM. CDR3 length equals 16 residues. J lost 6 bases, V lost 1 base, and 11 bases had no gene match. The CDR3 reads CASSLSAIAGLREQYF. The DNA of the CDR3 is TGTGCCAGCAGTTTATCCGCTATAGCGGGACTCCGCGAGCAGTACTTC.

This chain joins TRBV18 and TRBJ1-5; D may be TRBD1 (6 bases). This CDR3 is 13 amino acids long. V was trimmed by 5 bases and J by 5 bases, leaving 10 bases between them. Germline CDR1 reads KGHSH; CDR2 reads LQKENI. The CDR3 nucleotides are TGTGCCAGCTCAACGAGGACAGATCAGCCCCAGCATTTT. Translation: CASSTRTDQPQHF.

The chain recombines TRBV2 with TRBJ1-5; D not certain. Per germline, CDR1 SNHLY and CDR2 FYNNEI. V was trimmed by 2 bases and J by 9 bases, leaving 8 bases between them. CDR3 length equals 12 residues. The CDR3 sequence is CASSETAGPQHF. CDR3 nucleotide sequence: TGTGCCAGCAGTGAAACAGCTGGGCCCCAGCATTTT.

The chain carries TRBV29-1 and TRBJ1-1; D not certain. This CDR3 has 8 amino acids. From germline, CDR1 is SQVTM and CDR2 ANQGSEA. V shed 7 bases and J shed 9 bases, with 6 bases lying between them. The CDR3 DNA reads as TGCAGCGACGACAAAGCTTTCTTT. This gives the protein CSDDKAFF.

This rearrangement joins TRBV5-1 to TRBJ2-7; D is unresolved. Germline lookup yields CDR1 SGHRS and CDR2 YFSETQ. Trimming removed 0 bases at V and 3 bases at J, with 10 bases between. This CDR3 is 14 amino acids long. The CDR3 nucleotides read TGCGCCAGCAGCTTGGTATCCGGTAGCTACGAGCAGTACTTC. Protein sequence: CASSLVSGSYEQYF.

The chain couples TRBV30 to TRBJ1-2; no definite D call. The V gene's germline CDR1 is GTSNPN and CDR2 SVGIG (reference sequence). Trimming pared 1 base from V and 4 bases from J, leaving 7 bases between. The CDR3 spans 12 residues. CDR3 bases: TGTGCCTGGAGTGGAGGCCCCTATGGCTACACCTTC. This gives the protein CAWSGGPYGYTF.

The V gene is TRBV19, the J gene TRBJ1-5; D might be TRBD1 (6 bases). V gave up 5 bases and J gave up 4 bases, with 18 bases separating them. Germline CDR1 LNHDA, CDR2 SQIVND (reference sequence). The CDR3 spans 16 residues. The CDR3, as DNA: TGTGCCAGTAGTCCCCAATCGGGGGGCCGAAATCAGCCCCAGCATTTT. It specifies CASSPQSGGRNQPQHF.

The chain joins TRBV5-1 to TRBJ2-7; TRBD2 agrees at 15 bases. Germline V gene sequence: CDR1 SGHRS, CDR2 YFSETQ. The CDR3 is 16 amino acids. Unmatched junction bases numbered 3, after V lost 4 bases and J lost 1 base. CDR3 nucleotide sequence: TGCGCCAGCAGCCGAGGGACTAGCGGGGGGTCCTACGAGCAGTACTTC. Its protein product is CASSRGTSGGSYEQYF.

The V and J genes are TRBV6-5 and TRBJ2-1, with 7 bases fitting TRBD2. V dropped 5 bases and J dropped 8; count of bases not matched to a gene: 9. Germline V gene data show CDR1 as MNHEY and CDR2 as SVGAGI. The length of the CDR3 is 14 residues. The CDR3 protein is CASSLGLKNHEQFF. The CDR3 DNA is TGTGCCAGCAGTCTGGGACTAAAAAATCATGAGCAGTTCTTC.

V usage is TRBV19 and J usage is TRBJ2-4; D is perhaps TRBD1 (5 bases). Per germline, CDR1 LNHDA and CDR2 SQIVND (reference sequence). The CDR3 runs 13 residues. V lost 8 bases to trimming and J lost 3 bases, with 11 bases between them. The DNA of the CDR3 is TGTGCCAGTTCGACAGAGTACAAAAACATTCAGTACTTC. This codes for CASSTEYKNIQYF. Supplemented by reference TRBV19 and TRBJ2-4, the full variable domain reads DGGITQSPKYLFRKEGQNVTLSCEQNLNHDAMYWYRQDPGQGLRLIYYSQIVNDFQKGDIAEGYSVSREKKESFPLTVTSAQKNPTAFYLCASSTEYKNIQYFGAGTRLSVL.

The genes are TRBV19 and TRBJ1-4, with no clear D. Germline V gene lookup returns CDR1 LNHDA and CDR2 SQIVND (reference sequence). The germline V and J ends were trimmed by 7 bases and 0 bases, with 9 bases remaining between them. This CDR3 has 14 amino acids. As DNA, the CDR3 is TGTGCCAGTAACGAGGGCACAACTAATGAAAAACTGTTTTTT. Protein sequence: CASNEGTTNEKLFF.

This clone was recorded once. V and J are TRBV29-1 and TRBJ2-1; TRBD1 aligns across 9 bases. The CDR3 has 16 amino acids. Germline V gives CDR1 SQVTM, CDR2 ANQGSEA. The ends lost 7 bases at V and 9 bases at J; junction bases unmatched: 19. CDR3 loop: CSARPGQGLDVGEQFF. In nucleotides, the CDR3 is TGCAGCGCCCGCCCGGGACAGGGTTTAGACGTTGGTGAGCAGTTCTTC.

This chain uses TRBV30 with TRBJ2-5, with D perhaps TRBD2 (6 bases). V was shortened by 3 bases and J by 4 bases, with 18 bases between the two germline ends. CDR3 size: 15 residues. Germline CDR1 reads GTSNPN; CDR2 reads SVGIG (reference sequence). As DNA, the CDR3 is TGTGCCTGGAGCTTCGGGACTGGGGCGGGAGAGACCCAGTACTTC. It translates to CAWSFGTGAGETQYF.

The chain has TRBV10-2 and TRBJ2-2; the D is unclear. Germline V gene sequence: CDR1 WSHSY, CDR2 SAAADI. With 9 bases removed from V and 6 bases from J, the gap between germline ends came to 11 bases. The CDR3 length is 12 residues. For the CDR3, the DNA is TGCGCCAGTTCCACGGTCTCCGGGGAGCTGTTTTTT. Protein product: CASSTVSGELFF.

This sequence joins TRBV7-9 and TRBJ2-3, with a tentative D call TRBD2 (5 bases). The CDR3 is made up of 15 amino acids. The germline V gene has CDR1 SEHNR and CDR2 FQNEAQ (reference sequence). V was trimmed by 0 bases and J by 0 bases, leaving 7 bases between them. Here the CDR3 reads CASSLARTSTDTQYF. As DNA, the CDR3 is TGTGCCAGCAGCTTAGCCCGGACTAGCACAGATACGCAGTATTTT.

V gene TRBV2 combines with J gene TRBJ1-1; a weak D match, TRBD1 (5 bases). Trimming took off 7 bases at V and 0 bases at J, with 9 bases between the two ends. Germline CDR1 is SNHLY and CDR2 is FYNNEI. The CDR3 has 13 amino acids. CDR3 DNA sequence: TGTGCCAGCACCCAGGGCATGAACACTGAAGCTTTCTTT. Translated, it gives CASTQGMNTEAFF.

The chain has TRBV7-9 and TRBJ1-4, with a tentative D call TRBD1 (5 bases). V was trimmed by 2 bases and J by 7 bases, leaving 14 bases between them. CDR3 length equals 15 residues. CDR1 and CDR2 from the germline V gene are SEHNR and FQNEAQ (reference sequence). The CDR3 here is CASSLSNRGSEKLFF. DNA of the CDR3: TGTGCCAGCAGCTTATCGAATCGGGGGAGTGAAAAACTGTTTTTT.

This clone has a single count. The rearrangement links TRBV5-1 to TRBJ1-6; no clear D. The V and J ends lost 2 bases and 8 bases respectively, with 8 bases between them. The V gene's germline CDR1 is SGHRS and CDR2 YFSETQ. CDR3 length equals 13 residues. CDR3 coding DNA: TGCGCCAGCAGCTTACTCGCCTATTCACCCCTCCACTTT. This codes for CASSLLAYSPLHF.

This chain links TRBV19 with TRBJ1-1, with a weak D call TRBD1 (5 bases). V lost 7 bases, J lost 3 bases, and 21 bases lay in between. Germline V gives CDR1 LNHDA, CDR2 SQIVND (reference sequence). The CDR3 totals 16 residues. The CDR3 is CASTTYSTVSYTEAFF. In DNA, the CDR3 is TGTGCCAGTACCACCTACTCGACAGTTTCCTACACTGAAGCTTTCTTT.

The rearrangement uses TRBV7-6 and TRBJ2-3; 10 bases agree with TRBD2. The trim removed 2 bases at V and 1 base at J, leaving 3 bases unmatched. CDR1 is SGHVS, CDR2 FNYEAQ, per germline. CDR3 length equals 16 residues. The CDR3 is CASSLSSGSGTDTQYF. The CDR3 nucleotides are TGTGCCAGCAGCTTATCTAGCGGGAGTGGCACAGATACGCAGTATTTT. Together with reference TRBV7-6 and TRBJ2-3, the CDR3 gives the full variable domain: GAGVSQSPRYKVTKRGQDVALRCDPISGHVSLYWYRQALGQGPEFLTYFNYEAQQDKSGLPNDRFSAERPEGSISTLTIQRTEQRDSAMYRCASSLSSGSGTDTQYFGPGTRLTVL.

The rearrangement links TRBV10-1 to TRBJ1-2, with 7 bases lining up with TRBD1. The germline V gene has CDR1 WNHNN and CDR2 SYGVQD (reference sequence). The V gene end was trimmed by 8 bases and the J gene end by 5 bases; junction bases not matched to a gene: 11. The CDR3 is 14 residues long. This chain's CDR3 is CASGDRDSGYGYTF. CDR3 bases: TGCGCCAGCGGGGACCGGGACAGCGGATATGGCTACACCTTC.